This T cell receptor beta chain appears in the sequencing data of a study of blood T cell repertoires in COVID-19 (dated by TCRdb to 2018 to 2020). With regard to the full study: The collaborator samples originated in the United States, Italy and Spain and spanned the acute and convalescent phases of COVID-19. The material from the prospective study consisted of cDNA or gDNA derived from T cells, B-cell-depleted T cells, or PBMCs. Deeply sampled blood TCRbeta repertoires from subjects exposed to, actively infected with, or recovered from COVID-19 were included in the dataset. Samples came from the ongoing ImmuneRACE study (first 160 participants) plus 1,254 subjects from 6 global collaborators. The repertoires were released in a freely available public database meant as a resource for research on the immune response to SARS-CoV-2. Sample metadata almost always included a de-identified subject ID, COVID-19 status, age in years and sex. Where available, HLA class I and class II types were taken from metadata supplied by the sample provider and were not determined by assay-based typing. Study-wide conclusions, independent of this receptor: How much clinical and demographic metadata was included differed by source and by participant, and the metadata was provided uncurated.

Only a few counts were recorded for this clone. The specificity of this receptor is unknown. Base-call qualities are not available, and no considerably larger clone is one nucleotide away. Collaborating institutions collected whole blood in K2EDTA tubes following their own protocols. Collaborator samples were shipped for TCRbeta analysis as frozen whole blood, isolated PBMCs, or DNA extracted from either sample type. The immunoSEQ Assay, a bias-controlled multiplex PCR, was used to amplify TCRbeta CDR3 regions from genomic DNA. The original pipeline was this. The number of nucleated cells in each sample was estimated from the amplification of reference gene primers within the assay. To quantify the absolute abundance of each unique TCRbeta CDR3 rearrangement, sequence reads were collapsed and filtered. For each sample, productive Simpson clonality was calculated as the square root of Simpson's diversity index over productive rearrangements. TCRdb re-hosts the immuneACCESS table, in-frame sequences only. Its copies lack some clones; in the studies checked, an unresolved V gene accounts for under half of them, and the cause for the rest is not known. The V and J calls and clone size come from that table; D and trimming were worked out from the DNA. In this sample the table shows 240,000 or so clones, 70% to 85% of which occur a single time. The ten largest clones add up to over 1.5% of the sample.

The sequence was obtained from a woman of 80 years or more with acute or convalescent COVID-19. Specimen: peripheral blood.

CDR3 region: CASSSPGTQTGNEQYF. The DNA reads TGTGCCAGCAGCTCCCCAGGGACCCAAACAGGGAACGAGCAGTACTTC. Rearrangement joined TRBV7-9 to TRBJ2-7; perhaps TRBD1 is the D gene, with 6 bases matching. V loses 4 bases, J loses 5 bases, and the germline ends lie 21 bases apart. The CDR1 and CDR2 encoded by the germline V gene (reference sequence) are SEHNR and FQNEAQ. The CDR3 contains 16 residues, cysteine and phenylalanine counted. The kept DNA is CDR3 alone, 48 bases in frame from the first base.